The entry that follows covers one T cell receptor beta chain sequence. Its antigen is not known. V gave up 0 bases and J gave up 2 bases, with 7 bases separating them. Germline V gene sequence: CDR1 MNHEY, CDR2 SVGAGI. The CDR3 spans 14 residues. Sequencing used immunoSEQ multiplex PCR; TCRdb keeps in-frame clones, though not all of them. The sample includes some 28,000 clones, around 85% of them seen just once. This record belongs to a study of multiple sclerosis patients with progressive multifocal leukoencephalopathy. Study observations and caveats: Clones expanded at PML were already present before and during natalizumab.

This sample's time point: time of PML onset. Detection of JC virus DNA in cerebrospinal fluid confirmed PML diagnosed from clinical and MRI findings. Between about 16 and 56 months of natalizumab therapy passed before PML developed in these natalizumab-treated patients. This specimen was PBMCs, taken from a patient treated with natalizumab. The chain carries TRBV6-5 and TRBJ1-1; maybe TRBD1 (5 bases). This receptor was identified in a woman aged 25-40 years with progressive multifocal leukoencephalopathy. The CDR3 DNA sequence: TGTGCCAGCAGTTACTCCGGGACCAACACTGAAGCTTTCTTT. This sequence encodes CASSYSGTNTEAFF.